The 32 T cell receptor beta chains below all came from one sample that was sequenced in a study of cytomegalovirus exposure and HLA in healthy donors. Primers: 60 Vbeta forward and 13 Jbeta reverse. Sequencing was performed with immunoSEQ multiplex PCR; in TCRdb, only in-frame clones are kept and a portion is missing. Among about 120,000 clones, around three quarters were seen once, and the ten largest hold less than 3.5%. Material: PBMCs. Receptor source: a female donor in good health and CMV-seronegative.

This clone came up a few times. This CDR3 is CASSLGTLNTEAFF. CDR3 sequence (DNA): TGTGCCAGCAGCTTGGGGACATTGAACACTGAAGCTTTCTTT. The genes are TRBV5-6 and TRBJ1-1, with D possibly TRBD1 on 5 matching bases. V was shortened by 0 bases and J by 0 bases, with 6 bases between the two germline ends. The CDR3 consists of 14 residues. CDR1 and CDR2 from the germline V gene are SGHDT and YYEEEE.

In its sample, this clone was seen a few times. The gene calls are TRBV4-3 and TRBJ2-3; unclear D gene. The ends were cut back, 0 bases at V and 5 bases at J, with 9 bases in the middle. CDR3 size: 14 residues. Per the germline V gene, CDR1 is LGHNA and CDR2 is YSLEER. This CDR3 is CASSQDAPLDTQYF. DNA for the CDR3: TGCGCCAGCAGCCAAGACGCGCCCTTAGATACGCAGTATTTT.

The genes are TRBV7-6 and TRBJ1-1; 8 bases agree with TRBD1. The V and J ends lost 2 bases and 1 base, in that order; junction bases with no gene match: 9. The CDR3 length is 17 residues. Germline V CDR1 and CDR2: SGHVS, FNYEAQ. In nucleotides, the CDR3 is TGTGCCAGCAGCTTAAATACCCGACAGGGGAAGAACACTGAAGCTTTCTTT. Amino acid sequence: CASSLNTRQGKNTEAFF.

The gene calls are TRBV14 and TRBJ2-7; D unclear. V lost 2 bases and J 0 bases, leaving 8 bases between the germline ends. CDR3 length equals 14 residues. CDR1 is SGHDN and CDR2 is FVKESK in the germline V gene. The CDR3 protein is CASSQSESSYEQYF. CDR3 coding DNA: TGTGCCAGCAGCCAATCGGAGAGCTCCTACGAGCAGTACTTC.

This clone showed up just a few times. This sequence joins TRBV2 and TRBJ2-1; D is possibly TRBD1 (6 bases). V was cut by 5 bases and J by 6 bases, with 14 bases left in between. Germline CDR1 and CDR2: SNHLY and FYNNEI. The CDR3 has 14 residues. The DNA of the CDR3 is TGTGCCAGCAGTTACAGGGTTGATGGCAATGAGCAGTTCTTC. Translating gives CASSYRVDGNEQFF.

This chain uses TRBV5-6 with TRBJ2-3; D might be TRBD1 (6 bases). Germline V gene lookup returns CDR1 SGHDT and CDR2 YYEEEE. This CDR3 has 16 residues. Trimming left V 1 base short and J 0 bases short, with 12 bases between. The CDR3 spells CASSLIDRTSTDTQYF. The DNA for the CDR3 is TGTGCCAGCAGCTTGATAGACAGGACGAGCACAGATACGCAGTATTTT.

This chain uses TRBV7-8 with TRBJ2-7; tentative D call: TRBD1 (5 bases). Germline CDR1 reads SGHVS; CDR2 reads FQNEAQ. CDR3 length: 15 amino acids. V lost 5 bases to trimming and J lost 9 bases, with 23 bases between them. CDR3 in DNA: TGTGCCAGCAGCATCACCTCAACACAGGTGGATGGGCAGTACTTC. Its protein product is CASSITSTQVDGQYF.

This clone was seen once. The rearrangement joins TRBV27 to TRBJ1-5; maybe TRBD1 (5 bases). CDR1 is MNHEY, CDR2 SMNVEV, per germline (reference sequence). The CDR3 extends over 17 amino acids. Deletions cut 4 bases from V and 4 bases from J, with 20 bases between. This CDR3 is CASSSDQNTGRNQPQHF. The CDR3 DNA reads as TGTGCCAGCAGTTCGGATCAAAACACAGGTAGAAATCAGCCCCAGCATTTT.

The chain has TRBV7-2 and TRBJ1-5; 8 bases align to TRBD1. V gave up 1 base and J gave up 2 bases; unmatched junction bases: 4. Germline assignment: CDR1 SGHTA and CDR2 FQGNSA. The CDR3 has 16 residues. CDR3 DNA sequence: TGTGCCAGCAGCTTAGTCATGGGACAGGGCAATCAGCCCCAGCATTTT. Protein sequence: CASSLVMGQGNQPQHF.

This sequence joins TRBV9 and TRBJ2-1, with 13 bases aligning to TRBD2. The J segment lost 2 bases and the V segment lost 4 bases, leaving 3 bases of the junction unmatched. In germline, CDR1 is SGDLS, CDR2 YYNGEE. This CDR3 is 16 amino acids long. In DNA form, the CDR3 reads TGTGCCAGCAGCTTCGGACTAGCGGGGGCCTACAATGAGCAGTTCTTC. Translating it yields CASSFGLAGAYNEQFF.

This chain connects TRBV5-1 to TRBJ2-1; 9 positions agree with TRBD2. The V segment lost 3 bases and the J segment 1 base; nucleotides outside the gene matches: 8. CDR1 and CDR2 from the germline V gene are SGHRS and YFSETQ. The CDR3 is 17 residues long. The CDR3 DNA reads TGCGCCAGCAGCTCTGGGTTAGCGGGGGTATCCTACAATGAGCAGTTCTTC. Residues: CASSSGLAGVSYNEQFF. The full variable domain, rest sourced from reference TRBV5-1 and TRBJ2-1, is KAGVTQTPRYLIKTRGQQVTLSCSPISGHRSVSWYQQTPGQGLQFLFEYFSETQRNKGNFPGRFSGRQFSNSRSEMNVSTLELGDSALYLCASSSGLAGVSYNEQFFGPGTRLTVL.

The chain links TRBV30 to TRBJ1-1; D perhaps matches TRBD1 (6 bases). Trimming shortened V by 0 bases and J by 6 bases, and 11 bases separated the two germline ends. Germline CDR1 reads GTSNPN; CDR2 reads SVGIG (reference sequence). The CDR3 covers 13 residues. The CDR3 nucleotides read TGTGCCTGGAGTGTATCCGGGACATCTGAAGCTTTCTTT. It codes for CAWSVSGTSEAFF.

This clone has a handful of counts. The chain couples TRBV7-9 to TRBJ1-4; 10 bases match TRBD1. V gave up 1 base and J gave up 8 bases; unmatched junction bases: 7. The CDR3 is 16 residues long. Germline loops: CDR1 SEHNR, CDR2 FQNEAQ (reference sequence). The chain's CDR3 is CASSLGDRGDFEKLFF. The DNA for the CDR3 is TGTGCCAGCAGCTTAGGGGACAGGGGAGATTTCGAAAAACTGTTTTTT.

This clone was found once. The chain uses TRBV27 and TRBJ1-2; 7 positions match TRBD1. The J segment lost 8 bases and the V segment lost 6 bases, leaving 9 bases of the junction unmatched. The CDR3 is made up of 13 amino acids. Looked up from germline, CDR1 is MNHEY and CDR2 is SMNVEV (reference sequence). CDR3 DNA: TGTGCCAGCAGACAGAGGGGGCTGGAAGGCTACACCTTC. It is translated as CASRQRGLEGYTF.

V and J are TRBV27 and TRBJ1-1, with TRBD1 as a possible D gene (5 bases). The CDR3 is 13 amino acids. The V end lost 5 bases, the J end lost 14 bases, and 21 bases lay between the germline ends. Germline-derived CDR1 and CDR2 are MNHEY and SMNVEV (reference sequence). DNA of the CDR3: TGTGCCAGCAGTCTACCTGGACGGGGGGTTGAATTCTTT. This gives the protein CASSLPGRGVEFF.

This chain connects TRBV6-6 to TRBJ1-2, with D possibly TRBD1 on 6 matching bases. Looked up from germline, CDR1 is MNHNY and CDR2 is SVGAGI (reference sequence). The CDR3 sequence is 14 residues long. Deletions cut 9 bases from V and 4 bases from J, with 18 bases between. DNA for the CDR3: TGTGCCAGTGCAAGGGGTGGACAGTCCTATGGCTACACCTTC. Amino acids: CASARGGQSYGYTF.

This chain connects TRBV5-4 to TRBJ1-1, with 7 nucleotides matching TRBD1. This CDR3 is built from 16 residues. V lost 4 bases to trimming and J lost 0 bases; unmatched junction nucleotides: 9. Germline lookup yields CDR1 SGHNT and CDR2 YYREEE (reference sequence). The CDR3 is CASSPPSTGLNTEAFF. In nucleotides, the CDR3 is TGTGCCAGCAGCCCCCCCTCGACAGGGCTGAACACTGAAGCTTTCTTT.

This chain joins TRBV6-1 and TRBJ1-6, with 8 bases that match TRBD1. Trimming removed 3 bases from V and 5 bases from J; junction bases left unmatched: 3. From germline, CDR1 is MNHNS and CDR2 SASEGT. This CDR3 comprises 15 residues. The CDR3 region has the DNA TGTGCCAGCAGTGAGACAGGGGCGGATAATTCACCCCTCCACTTT. Amino acids: CASSETGADNSPLHF.

V gene TRBV18 combines with J gene TRBJ2-5; 8 positions agree with TRBD2. V lost 1 base to trimming and J lost 1 base; unmatched junction nucleotides: 5. The CDR3 has 16 residues. CDR1 is KGHSH, CDR2 LQKENI, per germline. CDR3 DNA: TGTGCCAGCTCACCACTCGGGGGGGCCCCCCAAGAGACCCAGTACTTC. Encoded protein: CASSPLGGAPQETQYF.

This chain uses TRBV18 with TRBJ2-1; 15 nucleotides line up with TRBD2. The trim removed 6 bases at V and 5 bases at J, leaving 8 bases unmatched. CDR1 and CDR2 from the germline V gene are KGHSH and LQKENI. The CDR3 loop spans 17 amino acids. Written as DNA, the CDR3 is TGTGCCAGCTCCCCAAGGACTAGCGGGGGGGGAAACAATGAGCAGTTCTTC. Its protein product is CASSPRTSGGGNNEQFF.

The chain couples TRBV7-9 to TRBJ1-6, with TRBD1 identical over 7 bases. Per the germline V gene, CDR1 is SEHNR and CDR2 is FQNEAQ (reference sequence). This CDR3 region has 14 residues. V lost 6 bases to trimming and J lost 6 bases; unmatched junction nucleotides: 5. The CDR3 is CASRNRGPNSPLHF. The CDR3 nucleotides are TGTGCCAGCAGAAACAGGGGCCCTAATTCACCCCTCCACTTT.

The rearrangement joins TRBV7-6 to TRBJ2-5; 7 bases map to TRBD2. After removal of 5 bases from V and 4 bases from J, the junction contained 10 bases not matched to a gene. The CDR3 length is 15 residues. From germline, CDR1 is SGHVS and CDR2 FNYEAQ. CDR3 sequence (DNA): TGTGCCAGCAGCCCTAGCATCTGGGAGGGAGAGACCCAGTACTTC. The encoded protein is CASSPSIWEGETQYF.

This clone has only a few counts. The V call is TRBV4-1, the J call TRBJ2-1; TRBD2 matches at 11 bases. The CDR3 is 15 amino acids. The germline gives CDR1 MGHRA, CDR2 YSYEKL. The trim removed 3 bases at V and 5 bases at J, leaving 3 bases unmatched. The CDR3 sequence is CASSQEGLADNEQFF. In nucleotides, the CDR3 is TGCGCCAGCAGCCAGGAGGGACTAGCGGACAATGAGCAGTTCTTC.

This clone was seen just once. CDR3 sequence reads: CASSQDPGRRGTDTQYF. The DNA of the CDR3 is TGTGCCAGCAGCCAAGATCCGGGGAGGCGGGGTACAGATACGCAGTATTTT. The rearrangement links TRBV4-2 to TRBJ2-3; weak D call: TRBD2 (6 bases). The CDR3 contains 17 residues. Trimming stripped 0 bases from V and 3 bases from J, with 16 bases between. Germline CDR1 reads LGHNA; CDR2 reads YNFKEQ.

The rearrangement links TRBV19 to TRBJ2-2; D is unresolved. The CDR3 contains 14 residues. Germline V gene data show CDR1 as LNHDA and CDR2 as SQIVND (reference sequence). This CDR3 is CASAELPNTGELFF. CDR3 in DNA: TGTGCTTCGGCGGAGCTTCCGAACACCGGGGAGCTGTTTTTT.

The chain employs TRBV7-9 and TRBJ2-1; 7 bases align to TRBD2. The CDR3 is made up of 16 amino acids. V lost 4 bases to trimming and J lost 0 bases; unmatched junction nucleotides: 6. Germline V gene data show CDR1 as SEHNR and CDR2 as FQNEAQ (reference sequence). This chain's CDR3 is CASSSVRGSSYNEQFF. Here the CDR3 DNA reads TGTGCCAGCAGCTCTGTGCGGGGGAGCTCCTACAATGAGCAGTTCTTC.

The V call is TRBV5-6, the J call TRBJ2-3; D not resolved. V shed 4 bases and J shed 7 bases, with 19 bases lying between them. CDR3 length: 15 residues. In germline, CDR1 is SGHDT, CDR2 YYEEEE. CDR3 sequence reads: CASSRPTHFPHTQYF. The CDR3 DNA reads TGTGCCAGCAGCAGACCGACACACTTCCCCCATACGCAGTATTTT.

V gene TRBV5-1 combines with J gene TRBJ1-2; 7 nucleotides align to TRBD1. This CDR3 is built from 16 residues. The germline V gene encodes CDR1 SGHRS and CDR2 YFSETQ. Losses at the gene ends were 2 bases for V and 7 bases for J; bases not matched to a gene: 14. CDR3 coding DNA: TGCGCCAGCAGCTTACCCAGACAGGGCGGGACTCGTGGCTACACCTTC. This codes for CASSLPRQGGTRGYTF.

V usage is TRBV19 and J usage is TRBJ1-5; 8 bases map to TRBD1. V lost 9 bases and J lost 7; bases outside the gene matches: 11. This CDR3 has 14 residues. Looked up from germline, CDR1 is LNHDA and CDR2 is SQIVND (reference sequence). The DNA for the CDR3 is TGTGCCAGCTCCGAGCCAGGGGGCCCCCAGCCCCAGCATTTT. Translating it yields CASSEPGGPQPQHF.

The chain carries TRBV6-1 and TRBJ1-2; TRBD1 aligns across 11 bases. The length of the CDR3 is 15 residues. The germline gives CDR1 MNHNS, CDR2 SASEGT. Trimming took 6 bases from V and 6 from J; bases not matched to a gene: 9. Here the CDR3 reads CASRATGTGGDGYTF. CDR3 coding DNA: TGTGCCAGCAGAGCGACCGGGACAGGGGGAGATGGCTACACCTTC.

This chain connects TRBV5-4 to TRBJ1-6; D is possibly TRBD1 (5 bases). Per germline, CDR1 SGHNT and CDR2 YYREEE (reference sequence). The CDR3 has 15 amino acids. Trimming took 4 bases from V and 4 from J, leaving 12 bases between them. The CDR3 nucleotides read TGTGCCAGCAGCCCGCCGGGGGTTTATAATTCACCCCTCCACTTT. Amino acid sequence: CASSPPGVYNSPLHF. Filled out from reference TRBV5-4 and TRBJ1-6, the complete variable domain reads ETGVTQSPTHLIKTRGQQVTLRCSSQSGHNTVSWYQQALGQGPQFIFQYYREEENGRGNFPPRFSGLQFPNYSSELNVNALELDDSALYLCASSPPGVYNSPLHFGNGTRLTVT.

The genes are TRBV7-9 and TRBJ2-7; D possibly corresponds to TRBD2 (5 bases). Between the trimmed V and J ends, which lost 5 bases and 5 bases, there was a span of 10 bases. Germline V gene lookup returns CDR1 SEHNR and CDR2 FQNEAQ (reference sequence). This CDR3 spans 12 amino acids. The CDR3 is CASSGTSNEQYF. The CDR3 DNA is TGTGCCAGCAGCGGCACTAGTAACGAGCAGTACTTC.